The next 10 T cell receptor beta chains were all read from a single sample in a study of shared clonotypes between healthy human individuals (dated by TCRdb to the early 2020s). Libraries were made using the immunoSEQ multiplex PCR assay. This immuneACCESS table, as held by TCRdb, lists in-frame sequences with V and J called but not all clones. Of the missing ones, under half trace to an unresolved V gene in checked studies; the others have no known cause. The sample yields about 2.4 million clones; more than 80% were counted once. The ten largest clones capture around 0.15% of the sample. Sequencing used naive CD4+ T cells sorted from blood. The cell subset or site label corresponds to: CD45RA+ positively selected. The receptor set was obtained from a man younger than 35 in good health.

The rearrangement joins TRBV19 to TRBJ1-6; D is ambiguous. CDR3 length equals 16 residues. Looked up from germline, CDR1 is LNHDA and CDR2 is SQIVND (reference sequence). V gave up 9 bases and J gave up 6 bases, with 21 bases separating them. The CDR3 spells CARPSKDPTPNSPLHF. CDR3 DNA sequence: TGTGCCAGACCGTCGAAGGACCCTACCCCTAATTCACCCCTCCACTTT.

The genes are TRBV5-8 and TRBJ2-2; 7 bases are shared with TRBD1. The junction had 10 bases not matched to a gene; V was cut back by 4 bases and J by 7 bases. Germline-derived CDR1 and CDR2 are SGHTS and YDEGEE. CDR3 length: 15 amino acids. CDR3 in amino acids: CASSTGQWANGELFF. The CDR3 DNA follows: TGTGCCAGCAGCACGGGACAGTGGGCAAACGGGGAGCTGTTTTTT.

The rearrangement joins TRBV18 to TRBJ2-3, with D possibly matching TRBD1 (5 bases). The germline CDR1 and CDR2 sequences are KGHSH and LQKENI. CDR3 length: 13 amino acids. V was trimmed by 6 bases and J by 6 bases, leaving 13 bases between them. CDR3 nucleotide sequence: TGTGCCAGCTCGTACCAGGGCAGCGATACGCAGTATTTT. Its protein is CASSYQGSDTQYF.

The CDR3 spells CASIHHRESGYTF. The CDR3 DNA reads as TGTGCCAGCATTCACCACAGGGAATCTGGCTACACCTTC. The chain employs TRBV27 and TRBJ1-2; possible D gene TRBD1, 6 bases. V was shortened by 7 bases and J by 7 bases, with 16 bases between the two germline ends. Germline V CDR1 and CDR2: MNHEY, SMNVEV (reference sequence). The CDR3 has 13 residues.

With regard to this clone: Other DNA sequences from this sample encode an identical CDR3 as well. V gene TRBV5-1 combines with J gene TRBJ1-3, with 8 bases fitting TRBD1. The CDR3 is 14 residues long. V lost 2 bases and J lost 3; bases outside the gene matches: 1. Per the germline V gene, CDR1 is SGHRS and CDR2 is YFSETQ. CDR3 residues: CASSLGQGGNTIYF. CDR3 sequence (DNA): TGCGCCAGCAGCTTAGGACAGGGTGGAAACACCATATATTTT.

V and J are TRBV6-5 and TRBJ2-5; D is undetermined. V was clipped by 6 bases and J by 5 bases, with 13 bases between them. The CDR3 is 13 amino acids. Germline V gene lookup returns CDR1 MNHEY and CDR2 SVGAGI. In DNA form, the CDR3 reads TGTGCCAGCAGACCTAGTGCAGGCGAGACCCAGTACTTC. Translation gives CASRPSAGETQYF.

V usage is TRBV7-2 and J usage is TRBJ2-1, with D perhaps TRBD1 (5 bases). V dropped 0 bases and J dropped 8 bases, with 11 bases sitting between them. Germline CDR1 reads SGHTA; CDR2 reads FQGNSA. The CDR3 is made up of 14 amino acids. The CDR3 here is CASSLAAGPYEQFF. CDR3 in DNA: TGTGCCAGCAGCTTAGCAGCAGGGCCCTATGAGCAGTTCTTC. Variable domain in full (rest from reference TRBV7-2 and TRBJ2-1): GAGVSQSPSNKVTEKGKDVELRCDPISGHTALYWYRQSLGQGLEFLIYFQGNSAPDKSGLPSDRFSAERTGGSVSTLTIQRTQQEDSAVYLCASSLAAGPYEQFFGPGTRLTVL.

This clone was recorded once. This chain links TRBV6-6 with TRBJ2-5, with 8 bases lining up with TRBD2. This CDR3 has 16 amino acids. Per the germline V gene, CDR1 is MNHNY and CDR2 is SVGAGI (reference sequence). Germline trimming cut 0 bases from V and 5 bases from J; bases unmatched to any gene: 8. As DNA, the CDR3 is TGTGCCAGCAGTTACTCGAGAAGCGGGGGTGGGGAGACCCAGTACTTC. It yields the protein CASSYSRSGGGETQYF.

CDR3 nucleotide sequence: TGTGCCAGCGGATCCGGGACAGGGGGGGGCTACACCTTC. Translating it yields CASGSGTGGGYTF. V usage is TRBV28 and J usage is TRBJ1-2, with 11 bases identical to TRBD1. CDR3 length equals 13 residues. In germline, CDR1 is MDHEN, CDR2 SYDVKM. The V gene end was trimmed by 8 bases and the J gene end by 8 bases; junction bases not matched to a gene: 7.

The chain couples TRBV19 to TRBJ1-2, with D tentatively TRBD1 (5 bases). Between the trimmed V and J ends, which lost 4 bases and 0 bases, there was a span of 6 bases. CDR1 is LNHDA and CDR2 is SQIVND in the germline V gene (reference sequence). CDR3 length: 13 amino acids. CDR3 DNA: TGTGCCAGTAGTAAGGGGACTAACTATGGCTACACCTTC. Protein product: CASSKGTNYGYTF.